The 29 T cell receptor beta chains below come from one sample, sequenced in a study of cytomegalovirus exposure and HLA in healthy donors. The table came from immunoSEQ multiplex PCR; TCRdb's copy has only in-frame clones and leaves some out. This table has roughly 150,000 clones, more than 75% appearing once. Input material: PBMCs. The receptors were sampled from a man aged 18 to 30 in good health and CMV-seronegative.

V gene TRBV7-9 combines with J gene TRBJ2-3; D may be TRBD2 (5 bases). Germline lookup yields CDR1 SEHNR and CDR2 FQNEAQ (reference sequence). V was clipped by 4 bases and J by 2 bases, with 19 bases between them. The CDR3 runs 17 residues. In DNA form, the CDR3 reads TGTGCCAGCAGCTCCTTATCCGGGATTTTACCCACAGATACGCAGTATTTT. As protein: CASSSLSGILPTDTQYF.

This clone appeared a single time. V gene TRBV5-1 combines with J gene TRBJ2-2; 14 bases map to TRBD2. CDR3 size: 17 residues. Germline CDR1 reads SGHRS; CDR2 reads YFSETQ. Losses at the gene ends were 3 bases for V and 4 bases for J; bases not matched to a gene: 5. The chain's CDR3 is CASSSGLAGVGTGELFF. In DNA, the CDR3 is TGCGCCAGCAGCTCGGGACTAGCGGGAGTTGGCACCGGGGAGCTGTTTTTT.

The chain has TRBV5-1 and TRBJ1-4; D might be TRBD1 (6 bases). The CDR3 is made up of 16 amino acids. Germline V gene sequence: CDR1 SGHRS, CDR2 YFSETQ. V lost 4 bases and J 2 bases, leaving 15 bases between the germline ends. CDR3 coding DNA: TGCGCCAGCAGCGCGCTGGACAGTACGACTAATGAAAAACTGTTTTTT. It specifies CASSALDSTTNEKLFF.

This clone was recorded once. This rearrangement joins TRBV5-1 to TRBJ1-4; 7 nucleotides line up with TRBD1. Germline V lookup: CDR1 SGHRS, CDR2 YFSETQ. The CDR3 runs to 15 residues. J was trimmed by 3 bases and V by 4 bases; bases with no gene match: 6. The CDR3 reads CASSLDRPPNEKLFF. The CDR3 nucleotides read TGCGCCAGCAGCCTGGACAGGCCTCCTAATGAAAAACTGTTTTTT.

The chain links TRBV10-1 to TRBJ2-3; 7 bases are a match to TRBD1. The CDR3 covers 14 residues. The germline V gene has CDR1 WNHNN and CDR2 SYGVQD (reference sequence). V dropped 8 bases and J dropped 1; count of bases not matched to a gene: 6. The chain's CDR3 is CASRRGQGTDTQYF. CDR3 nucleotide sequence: TGCGCCAGCCGCCGTGGACAGGGCACAGATACGCAGTATTTT.

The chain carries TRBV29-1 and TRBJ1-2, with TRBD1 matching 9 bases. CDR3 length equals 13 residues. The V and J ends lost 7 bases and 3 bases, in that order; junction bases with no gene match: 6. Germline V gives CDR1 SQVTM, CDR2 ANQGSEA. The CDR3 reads CSAPGQGDYGYTF. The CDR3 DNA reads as TGCAGCGCCCCGGGACAGGGAGACTATGGCTACACCTTC.

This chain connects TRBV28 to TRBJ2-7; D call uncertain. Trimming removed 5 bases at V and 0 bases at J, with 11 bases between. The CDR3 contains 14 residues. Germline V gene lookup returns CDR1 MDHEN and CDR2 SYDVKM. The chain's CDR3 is CASSIPLGSYEQYF. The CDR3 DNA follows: TGTGCCAGCAGTATACCCCTCGGCTCCTACGAGCAGTACTTC.

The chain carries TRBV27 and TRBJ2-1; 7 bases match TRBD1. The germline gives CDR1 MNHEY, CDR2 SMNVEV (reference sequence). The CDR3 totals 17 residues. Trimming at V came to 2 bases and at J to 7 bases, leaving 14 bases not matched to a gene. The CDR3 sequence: CASSLGEGGPKTNEQFF. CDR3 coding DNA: TGTGCCAGCAGTTTAGGGGAAGGGGGCCCCAAGACTAATGAGCAGTTCTTC.

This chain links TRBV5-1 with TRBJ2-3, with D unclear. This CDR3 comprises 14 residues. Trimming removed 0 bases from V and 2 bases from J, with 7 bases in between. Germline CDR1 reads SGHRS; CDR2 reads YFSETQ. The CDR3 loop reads CASSLDSHTDTQYF. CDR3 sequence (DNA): TGCGCCAGCAGCTTGGACAGTCACACAGATACGCAGTATTTT.

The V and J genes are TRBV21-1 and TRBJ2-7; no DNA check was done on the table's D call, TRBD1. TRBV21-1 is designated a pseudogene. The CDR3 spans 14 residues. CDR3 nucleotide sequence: TGTGCCAGCAGCGGCCGGACAGGGCTCTACGAGCAGTACGTC. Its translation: CASSGRTGLYEQYV.

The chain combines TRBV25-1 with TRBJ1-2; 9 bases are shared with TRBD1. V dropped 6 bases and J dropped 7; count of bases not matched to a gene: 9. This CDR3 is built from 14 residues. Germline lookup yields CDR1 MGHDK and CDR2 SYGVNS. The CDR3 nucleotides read TGTGCCAGCAGAAGGACAGGGGAACTGGCTGGCTACACCTTC. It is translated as CASRRTGELAGYTF.

The CDR3 sequence is CASSPGTSGTREQYF. CDR3 DNA sequence: TGTGCCAGCAGTCCCGGGACTAGCGGGACTCGCGAGCAGTACTTC. The J gene is TRBJ2-7, the V gene TRBV6-4; 13 nucleotides match TRBD2. This CDR3 contains 15 residues. V lost 5 bases to trimming and J lost 6 bases; unmatched junction nucleotides: 7. Germline V gene lookup returns CDR1 MRHNA and CDR2 SNTAGT.

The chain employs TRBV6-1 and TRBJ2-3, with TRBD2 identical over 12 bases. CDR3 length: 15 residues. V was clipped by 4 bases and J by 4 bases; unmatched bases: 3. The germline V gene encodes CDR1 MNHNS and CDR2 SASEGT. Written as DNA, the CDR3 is TGTGCCAGCAGTGCACTAGCGGGAGGTGCAGATACGCAGTATTTT. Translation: CASSALAGGADTQYF.

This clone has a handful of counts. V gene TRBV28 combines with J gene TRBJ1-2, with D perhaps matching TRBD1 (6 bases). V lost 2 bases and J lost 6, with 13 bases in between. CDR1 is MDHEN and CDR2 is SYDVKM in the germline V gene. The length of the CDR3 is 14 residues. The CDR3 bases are TGTGCCAGCAGTTTAAGCCAACAGGGTCATGGCTACACCTTC. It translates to CASSLSQQGHGYTF.

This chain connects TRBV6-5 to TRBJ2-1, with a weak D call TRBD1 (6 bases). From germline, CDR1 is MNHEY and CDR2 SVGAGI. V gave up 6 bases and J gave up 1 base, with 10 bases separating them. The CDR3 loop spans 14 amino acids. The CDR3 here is CASRSQGSYNEQFF. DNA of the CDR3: TGTGCCAGCAGGTCACAGGGATCCTACAATGAGCAGTTCTTC.

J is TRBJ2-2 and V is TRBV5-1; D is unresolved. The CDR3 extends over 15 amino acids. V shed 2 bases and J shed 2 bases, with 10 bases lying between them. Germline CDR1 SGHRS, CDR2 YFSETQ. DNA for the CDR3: TGCGCCAGCAGCTTTGCCAGGATAAACACCGGGGAGCTGTTTTTT. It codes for CASSFARINTGELFF.

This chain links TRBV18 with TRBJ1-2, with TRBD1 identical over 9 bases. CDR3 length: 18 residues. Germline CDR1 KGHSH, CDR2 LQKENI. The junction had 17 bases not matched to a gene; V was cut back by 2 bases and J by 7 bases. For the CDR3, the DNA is TGTGCCAGCTCACCATCTTTATTCATCGAGGACAGGGGAAGTGGCTACACCTTC. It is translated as CASSPSLFIEDRGSGYTF. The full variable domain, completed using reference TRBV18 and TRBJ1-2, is NAGVMQNPRHLVRRRGQEARLRCSPMKGHSHVYWYRQLPEEGLKFMVYLQKENIIDESGMPKERFSAEFPKEGPSILRIQQVVRGDSAAYFCASSPSLFIEDRGSGYTFGSGTRLTVV.

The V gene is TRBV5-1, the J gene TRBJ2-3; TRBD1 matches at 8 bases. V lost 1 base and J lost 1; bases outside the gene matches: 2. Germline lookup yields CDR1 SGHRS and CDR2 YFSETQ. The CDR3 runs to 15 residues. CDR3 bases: TGCGCCAGCAGCTTGTTACAGGGGGGCACAGATACGCAGTATTTT. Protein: CASSLLQGGTDTQYF.

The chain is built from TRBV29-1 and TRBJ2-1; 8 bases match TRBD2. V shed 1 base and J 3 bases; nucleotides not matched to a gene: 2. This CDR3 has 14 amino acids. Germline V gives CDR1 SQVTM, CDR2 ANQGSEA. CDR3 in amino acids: CSVEGLAGYNEQFF. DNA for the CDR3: TGCAGCGTTGAAGGGCTAGCGGGCTACAATGAGCAGTTCTTC.

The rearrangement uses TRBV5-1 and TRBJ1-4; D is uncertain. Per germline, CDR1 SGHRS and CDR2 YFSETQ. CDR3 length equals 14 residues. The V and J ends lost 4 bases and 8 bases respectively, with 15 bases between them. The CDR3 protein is CASSLGTEREKLFF. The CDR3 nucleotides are TGCGCCAGCAGCCTGGGCACTGAGAGGGAAAAACTGTTTTTT.

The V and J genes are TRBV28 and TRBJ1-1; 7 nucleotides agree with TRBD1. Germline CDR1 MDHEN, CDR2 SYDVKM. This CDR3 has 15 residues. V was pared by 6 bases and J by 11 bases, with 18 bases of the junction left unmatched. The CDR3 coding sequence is TGTGCCAGCAGGATGCGATTGACAGGGAGATTGTCGGCTTTCTTT. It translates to CASRMRLTGRLSAFF.

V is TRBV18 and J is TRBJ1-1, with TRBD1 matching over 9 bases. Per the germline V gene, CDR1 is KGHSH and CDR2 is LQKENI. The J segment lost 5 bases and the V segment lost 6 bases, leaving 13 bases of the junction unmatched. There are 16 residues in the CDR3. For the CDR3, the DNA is TGTGCCAGCTCTTCGATCAACAGGGGGCTGGGGACTGAAGCTTTCTTT. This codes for CASSSINRGLGTEAFF.

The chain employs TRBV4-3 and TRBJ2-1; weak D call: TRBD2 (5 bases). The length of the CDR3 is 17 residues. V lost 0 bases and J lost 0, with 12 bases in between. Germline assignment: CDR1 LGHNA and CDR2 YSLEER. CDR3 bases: TGCGCCAGCAGCCAAGATACTAGTTCTGGCTCCTACAATGAGCAGTTCTTC. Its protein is CASSQDTSSGSYNEQFF.

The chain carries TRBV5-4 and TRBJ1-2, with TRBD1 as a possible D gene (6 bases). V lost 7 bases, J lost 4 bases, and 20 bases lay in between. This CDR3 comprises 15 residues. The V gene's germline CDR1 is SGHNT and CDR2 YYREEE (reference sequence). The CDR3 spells CASPGGLELGYGYTF. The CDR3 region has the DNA TGTGCCAGCCCGGGGGGGCTGGAGTTGGGCTATGGCTACACCTTC.

The CDR3 DNA sequence: TGTGCCAGCAGTTACTCGACAGGCGATCAGCCCCAGCATTTT. It encodes CASSYSTGDQPQHF. The V gene is TRBV6-5, the J gene TRBJ1-5; a weak D match, TRBD1 (6 bases). V was shortened by 0 bases and J by 5 bases, with 8 bases between the two germline ends. The CDR3 runs 14 residues. CDR1 and CDR2 from the germline V gene are MNHEY and SVGAGI.

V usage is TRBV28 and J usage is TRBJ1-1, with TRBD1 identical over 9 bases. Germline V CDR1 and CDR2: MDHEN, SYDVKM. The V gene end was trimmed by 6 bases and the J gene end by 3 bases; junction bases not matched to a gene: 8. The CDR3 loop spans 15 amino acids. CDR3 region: CASSLQQGADTEAFF. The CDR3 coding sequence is TGTGCCAGCAGCTTGCAACAGGGGGCTGACACTGAAGCTTTCTTT.

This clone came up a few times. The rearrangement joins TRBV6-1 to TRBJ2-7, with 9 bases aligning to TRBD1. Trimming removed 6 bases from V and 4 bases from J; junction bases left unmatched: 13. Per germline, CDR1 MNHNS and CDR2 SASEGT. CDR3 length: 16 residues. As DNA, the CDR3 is TGTGCCAGCAGAGAACCGGGACAGGGCGGATTTTACGAGCAGTACTTC. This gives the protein CASREPGQGGFYEQYF.

CDR3 coding DNA: TGTGCCAGTACGTTGGGGCTTGATGGGACCGGGGAGCTGTTTTTT. Its translation: CASTLGLDGTGELFF. This chain links TRBV19 with TRBJ2-2; the D gene is possibly TRBD1 (5 bases). V was clipped by 7 bases and J by 5 bases, with 17 bases between them. The CDR3 totals 15 residues. CDR1 is LNHDA and CDR2 is SQIVND in the germline V gene (reference sequence).

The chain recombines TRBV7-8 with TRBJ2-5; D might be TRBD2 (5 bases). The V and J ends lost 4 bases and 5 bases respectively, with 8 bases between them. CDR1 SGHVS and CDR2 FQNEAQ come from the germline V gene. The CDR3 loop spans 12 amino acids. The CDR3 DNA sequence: TGTGCCAGCAGCTCGGACTTTGAGACCCAGTACTTC. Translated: CASSSDFETQYF.